The present entry profiles one T cell receptor beta chain with its context. Its antigen is as yet unknown. The data derive from a study of beta chain features in type 1 diabetes. Study-level background: Patients did not differ from healthy donors in age, gender or cell yield.

Study observations and caveats: A cDNA-based sequencing approach could over-represent cells with high TCR expression.

Sorted populations all exceeded 95% purity. V lost 5 bases, J lost 0 bases, and 12 bases lay in between. The germline gives CDR1 MDHEN, CDR2 SYDVKM. This CDR3 has 15 amino acids. Expressed TCRB transcripts were sequenced because the isolated RNA had all been reverse transcribed beforehand. Using immunoSEQ multiplex PCR, the repertoire was profiled, and TCRdb retains in-frame clones only, with some absent. In the table there are 430,000 or so clones, more than 9.5% of which are singletons. The TCR sequence derives from a woman aged 18-30 years in good health. The chain carries TRBV28 and TRBJ2-3; tentative D call: TRBD1 (5 bases). Sequences were obtained from naive CD4+ T cells from blood. CDR3 coding DNA: TGTGCCAGCAGTCCATGGACACCTAGCACAGATACGCAGTATTTT. Protein sequence: CASSPWTPSTDTQYF.